This is a list of T cell receptor beta chains from one sample in a study of cytomegalovirus exposure and HLA in healthy donors. Measured with immunoSEQ multiplex PCR; TCRdb has only the in-frame clones, and not every one. The sample contains 150,000 to 200,000 clones, just under 90% of which appear only once. The sequenced sample consisted of PBMCs. These receptors were collected from a woman aged 18-30 years in good health and CMV-seropositive. Each CDR3 is given without its conserved first and last residue. Only some rows state a clone size, as once, few, many or a class for expanded clones.

v_call: TRBV10-3; clone_size: .; cdr3_aa: AISDVGAHEQY
v_call: TRBV2; clone_size: .; cdr3_aa: ASSGVGQGDETQY
v_call: TRBV10-2; clone_size: once; cdr3_aa: ASSPPDRVGYGYT
v_call: TRBV30; clone_size: .; cdr3_aa: AWKGGGNQPQH
v_call: TRBV27; clone_size: .; cdr3_aa: ASSPPVVRGRRIEAF
v_call: TRBV9; clone_size: .; cdr3_aa: ASSPRLAGWANEQF
v_call: TRBV5-7; clone_size: .; cdr3_aa: AKNGNTGELF
v_call: TRBV6-5; clone_size: .; cdr3_aa: ASSLSGRSYNEQF
v_call: TRBV27; clone_size: .; cdr3_aa: ASSLGTGVKSAF
v_call: TRBV5-6; clone_size: .; cdr3_aa: ASSLKGLADHNEQF
v_call: TRBV11-2; clone_size: .; cdr3_aa: ASKRDYGAEQY
v_call: TRBV5-1; clone_size: few; cdr3_aa: ASSSGDSNYGYT
v_call: TRBV6-4; clone_size: .; cdr3_aa: ASSESAGGPHEQF
v_call: TRBV28; clone_size: .; cdr3_aa: ASSSTAPTYEQY
v_call: TRBV6-5; clone_size: once; cdr3_aa: ASSYGRDSLTEAF
v_call: TRBV4-2; clone_size: .; cdr3_aa: ASSQVGTTSGDTDTQY
v_call: TRBV5-4; clone_size: .; cdr3_aa: ASSNSGRRTGGTEAF
v_call: TRBV4-1; clone_size: .; cdr3_aa: ASSQGSGQGSYEQY
v_call: TRBV7-9; clone_size: .; cdr3_aa: ASDASGSNEQY
v_call: TRBV2; clone_size: .; cdr3_aa: ASSEDGRWQPQH
v_call: TRBV6-1; clone_size: .; cdr3_aa: ASSEGTHYNQPQH
v_call: TRBV7-9; clone_size: once; cdr3_aa: ASSTQTSGKRNEQF
v_call: TRBV30; clone_size: .; cdr3_aa: AWSVLREGLGELF
v_call: TRBV30; clone_size: .; cdr3_aa: AWSATDRGPGEQY
v_call: TRBV7-8; clone_size: .; cdr3_aa: ASSLDSSVHEQY
v_call: TRBV28; clone_size: .; cdr3_aa: ASSLAGVGNQPQH
v_call: TRBV30; clone_size: .; cdr3_aa: AWSSTGFNEQF
v_call: TRBV28; clone_size: .; cdr3_aa: ASRAQGRDYGYT
v_call: TRBV7-6; clone_size: once; cdr3_aa: ASSLVTGGRGTGELF
v_call: TRBV4-1; clone_size: .; cdr3_aa: ASSYQLGQDTPTYEQY
v_call: TRBV9; clone_size: .; cdr3_aa: ASSLTPGQGASEQF
v_call: TRBV11-3; clone_size: .; cdr3_aa: ASRGTGLALYNEQF
v_call: TRBV6-6; clone_size: .; cdr3_aa: ASRGRGWFDQPQH
v_call: TRBV5-1; clone_size: .; cdr3_aa: ASTRSGGNTEAF
v_call: TRBV28; clone_size: .; cdr3_aa: ASSPTNTRHT
v_call: TRBV9; clone_size: .; cdr3_aa: ASNVAGSSGNTIY
v_call: TRBV6-6; clone_size: .; cdr3_aa: ASSPKTGVKYEQY
v_call: TRBV5-1; clone_size: .; cdr3_aa: ATRSGNEQF
v_call: TRBV27; clone_size: .; cdr3_aa: ASSFSRQGDTEAF
v_call: TRBV6-5; clone_size: .; cdr3_aa: ASTQGYGYT
v_call: TRBV15; clone_size: once; cdr3_aa: ATSSDRVETQY
v_call: TRBV30; clone_size: .; cdr3_aa: AKRLQSNEQF
v_call: TRBV4-1; clone_size: .; cdr3_aa: ASSQVGGPGTDTQY
v_call: TRBV15; clone_size: few; cdr3_aa: ATSRQQESYEQY
v_call: TRBV7-9; clone_size: .; cdr3_aa: ASSQDTYEQY
v_call: TRBV4-1; clone_size: .; cdr3_aa: ASSLDGTSGRVDEQF
v_call: TRBV6-5; clone_size: .; cdr3_aa: ASSGRQGEAF
v_call: TRBV11-2; clone_size: .; cdr3_aa: ASSLVTRGEQY
v_call: TRBV13; clone_size: .; cdr3_aa: ASSLGLTGGPQDIQY
v_call: TRBV5-1; clone_size: .; cdr3_aa: ASSLGAYQETQY
v_call: TRBV6-6; clone_size: .; cdr3_aa: ASSFGQETYQPQH